The rows below give T cell receptor beta chains drawn from one sample of a study of graft-versus-host responses after intestinal transplantation. Antigen specificity for these receptors is unknown. Here immunoSEQ multiplex PCR was the method, and the copy in TCRdb shows in-frame clones only, minus some. The table lists about 35,000 clones, about 93% of them singletons. The sequencing here drew on unstimulated CD8+ T cells sorted from spleen or lymph node cells, taken before transplant. The source is a human donor who was the organ donor for an intestinal transplant. Each CDR3 is given with its conserved first and last residue. The D gene is left open where the match is weak. Some rows mark clone size as missing; the rest say once, few, many or name a class of expanded clone.

D: -; V: TRBV16; J: TRBJ2-7; size: -; DNA: TGTGCCAGCAGCCAATCGGGGGAGACAAACGAGCAGTACTTC; CDR3: CASSQSGETNEQYF
D: -; V: TRBV9; J: TRBJ1-4; size: -; DNA: TGTGCCAGCAGCGTAGACGGTAATGAAAAACTGTTTTTT; CDR3: CASSVDGNEKLFF
D: -; V: TRBV10-3; J: TRBJ2-1; size: -; DNA: TGTGCCATCAGTGAAGGCGGGCTGAGCTCCTACAATGAGCAGTTCTTC; CDR3: CAISEGGLSSYNEQFF
D: -; V: TRBV9; J: TRBJ2-1; size: -; DNA: TGTGCCAGCATCCCCGGGCAGGAAATAAACAATGAGCAGTTCTTC; CDR3: CASIPGQEINNEQFF
D: -; V: TRBV28; J: TRBJ1-1; size: -; DNA: TGTGCCAGCAGTTTCAGGGAAGGTGTAGCTTTCTTT; CDR3: CASSFREGVAFF
D: TRBD1; V: TRBV7-8; J: TRBJ2-7; size: few; DNA: TGTGCCAGCAGCTTAGGTTCTTGGGGGACAGGGGGGCTACTAATCTACGAGCAGTACTTC; CDR3: CASSLGSWGTGGLLIYEQYF
D: -; V: TRBV9; J: TRBJ1-1; size: -; DNA: TGTGCCAGCAGCGTAGGTGAGACAGCTGAAGCTTTCTTT; CDR3: CASSVGETAEAFF
D: -; V: TRBV2; J: TRBJ2-7; size: -; DNA: TGTGCCAGCAGTATTAAGCGATACGAGCAGTACTTC; CDR3: CASSIKRYEQYF
D: -; V: TRBV5-8; J: TRBJ2-5; size: -; DNA: TGTGCCAGCAGCTTTGGGGTTGGACAGTCAGAGACCCAGTACTTC; CDR3: CASSFGVGQSETQYF
D: -; V: TRBV7-9; J: TRBJ1-1; size: -; DNA: TGTGCCAGCATGGGGGCGAACACTGAAGCTTTCTTT; CDR3: CASMGANTEAFF
D: -; V: TRBV9; J: TRBJ1-6; size: once; DNA: TGTGCCAGCAGCGTAGATGCTAGGGTTAGTTCACCCCTCCACTTT; CDR3: CASSVDARVSSPLHF
D: -; V: TRBV6-6; J: TRBJ1-2; size: -; DNA: TGTGCCAGCAGAACGACAGTAGGCTACACCTTC; CDR3: CASRTTVGYTF
D: -; V: TRBV5-6; J: TRBJ2-7; size: -; DNA: TGTGCCAGCAGCTTGCCGGGACGTGAAAACGAGCAGTACTTC; CDR3: CASSLPGRENEQYF
D: TRBD1; V: TRBV9; J: TRBJ2-7; size: -; DNA: TGTGCCAGCAGCGTAGGTTCCTCTCCGGGACAGGGGTCCTACGAGCAGTACTTC; CDR3: CASSVGSSPGQGSYEQYF
D: TRBD1; V: TRBV7-7; J: TRBJ2-3; size: -; DNA: TGTGCCAGCAGCTTAGGACAGGGCGCAGATACGCAGTATTTT; CDR3: CASSLGQGADTQYF
D: -; V: TRBV21-1; J: TRBJ2-2; size: -; DNA: TGTGCCAGCAGCAAAGTCCGGGGGGCAAGAGCGAACACCGGGGAGCTGTTTTTT; CDR3: CASSKVRGARANTGELFF
D: -; V: TRBV30; J: TRBJ1-1; size: -; DNA: TGTGCCGCAATTAGGGTGAACACTGAAGCTTTCTTT; CDR3: CAAIRVNTEAFF
D: -; V: TRBV6-1; J: TRBJ2-3; size: -; DNA: TGTGCCAGCAGTGAACTGGGACACCTAGTCACAGATACGCAGTATTTT; CDR3: CASSELGHLVTDTQYF
D: TRBD1; V: TRBV7-9; J: TRBJ2-7; size: -; DNA: TGTGCCAGCAGCTTACGGGACAGGTCCTACGAGCAGTACTTC; CDR3: CASSLRDRSYEQYF
D: -; V: TRBV10-2; J: TRBJ2-5; size: -; DNA: TGCGCCAGCAGTGAGATGGGTGAAGAGACCCAGTACTTC; CDR3: CASSEMGEETQYF
D: -; V: TRBV19; J: TRBJ2-7; size: once; DNA: TGTGCCAGTAGTATCGTACAGGGCTACGAGCAGTACTTC; CDR3: CASSIVQGYEQYF
D: -; V: TRBV7-3; J: TRBJ2-6; size: -; DNA: TGTGCCAGCAGCCTTCAGGGGGGTGGGGCCAACGTCCTGACTTTC; CDR3: CASSLQGGGANVLTF
D: TRBD2; V: TRBV18; J: TRBJ2-7; size: -; DNA: TGTGCCAGCTCACCCACCCCGGGACTAGCGGGATTCGAGCAGTACTTC; CDR3: CASSPTPGLAGFEQYF
D: -; V: TRBV6-4; J: TRBJ2-7; size: -; DNA: TGTGCCAGCAGCTCGGGAGAACAGGACTACTACGAGCAGTACTTC; CDR3: CASSSGEQDYYEQYF
D: -; V: TRBV21-1; J: TRBJ1-5; size: -; DNA: TGTGCCAGCAGCTTTGCGGCTCTTCAGCCCCAGCATTTT; CDR3: CASSFAALQPQHF
D: -; V: TRBV27; J: TRBJ1-5; size: -; DNA: TGTGCCAGCAGTCCGCTCCTATATGGGGGCAATCAGCCCCAGCATTTT; CDR3: CASSPLLYGGNQPQHF
D: -; V: TRBV14; J: TRBJ1-5; size: -; DNA: TGTGCCAGCAGCCCAGAGCGTCAGATAAATCAGCCCCAGCATTTT; CDR3: CASSPERQINQPQHF
D: -; V: TRBV6-5; J: TRBJ2-7; size: -; DNA: TGTGCCAGCAGTACTACCTCCCACTATCCCTACGAGCAGTACTTC; CDR3: CASSTTSHYPYEQYF
D: TRBD1; V: TRBV14; J: TRBJ2-5; size: -; DNA: TGTGCCAGCCTACAGGGGGACCAAGAGACCCAGTACTTC; CDR3: CASLQGDQETQYF
D: -; V: TRBV5-4; J: TRBJ2-1; size: -; DNA: TGTGCCAGCAGCTTTGCAGGCAATGAGCAGTTCTTC; CDR3: CASSFAGNEQFF
D: TRBD1; V: TRBV25-1; J: TRBJ2-7; size: -; DNA: TGTGCCAGCAGTGGACAGGGGGGCGCCTACGAGCAGTACTTC; CDR3: CASSGQGGAYEQYF
D: -; V: TRBV6-5; J: TRBJ1-2; size: -; DNA: TGTGCCAGCAGTTACGGTCAGAACTATGGCTACACCTTC; CDR3: CASSYGQNYGYTF
D: -; V: TRBV6-1; J: TRBJ2-7; size: -; DNA: TGTGCCAGCAGTCCCCCGGAGGACGAGCAGTACTTC; CDR3: CASSPPEDEQYF
D: TRBD2; V: TRBV11-3; J: TRBJ2-3; size: once; DNA: TGTGCCAGCAGCTCCCTCTCTAGCGGAGCTAGCACAGATACGCAGTATTTT; CDR3: CASSSLSSGASTDTQYF
D: TRBD2; V: TRBV28; J: TRBJ2-1; size: -; DNA: TGTGCCAGCAGTTTTTTTAGCGGGAGGGCCGGCTCCTACAATGAGCAGTTCTTC; CDR3: CASSFFSGRAGSYNEQFF
D: -; V: TRBV27; J: TRBJ1-2; size: -; DNA: TGTGCCAGCAGTCCCGGGACCGCGGGCTATGGCTACACCTTC; CDR3: CASSPGTAGYGYTF
D: TRBD1; V: TRBV4-3; J: TRBJ2-2; size: -; DNA: TGCGCCAGCAGCCAGGGGACAGGGGGCTACACCGGGGAGCTGTTTTTT; CDR3: CASSQGTGGYTGELFF
D: -; V: TRBV4-1; J: TRBJ2-7; size: -; DNA: TGCGCCAGCAGCCAAGATTCGGGGGCCTACGAGCAGTACTTC; CDR3: CASSQDSGAYEQYF
D: TRBD2; V: TRBV7-2; J: TRBJ2-1; size: -; DNA: TGTGCCAGCAGCCTTAGCGGGAGGGCGGGCAATGAGCAGTTCTTC; CDR3: CASSLSGRAGNEQFF
D: -; V: TRBV12-2; J: TRBJ2-5; size: -; DNA: TGTGCAAGTCGCTTAAACACCCACACGGCTAGGCCCCAAGAGACCCAGTACTTC; CDR3: CASRLNTHTARPQETQYF
D: TRBD2; V: TRBV7-6; J: TRBJ2-7; size: -; DNA: TGTGCCAGCAGCTTAGAGGCTAGCGGGTACTACGAGCAGTACTTC; CDR3: CASSLEASGYYEQYF
D: -; V: TRBV14; J: TRBJ2-3; size: -; DNA: TGTGCCAGCAGCCCGAAAGGGTACGGCACAGATACGCAGTATTTT; CDR3: CASSPKGYGTDTQYF
D: TRBD2; V: TRBV9; J: TRBJ2-3; size: -; DNA: TGTGCCAGCAGCACCCCCCTACGCGGGAGCGGTGCCACAGATACGCAGTATTTT; CDR3: CASSTPLRGSGATDTQYF
D: -; V: TRBV6-5; J: TRBJ1-1; size: -; DNA: TGTGCCAGCAGTTATCCTGGACGGTACACTGAAGCTTTCTTT; CDR3: CASSYPGRYTEAFF
D: TRBD1; V: TRBV9; J: TRBJ1-2; size: once; DNA: TGTGCCAGCAGCGTCGGCCCAGGGGGTAAAAACTATGGCTACACCTTC; CDR3: CASSVGPGGKNYGYTF